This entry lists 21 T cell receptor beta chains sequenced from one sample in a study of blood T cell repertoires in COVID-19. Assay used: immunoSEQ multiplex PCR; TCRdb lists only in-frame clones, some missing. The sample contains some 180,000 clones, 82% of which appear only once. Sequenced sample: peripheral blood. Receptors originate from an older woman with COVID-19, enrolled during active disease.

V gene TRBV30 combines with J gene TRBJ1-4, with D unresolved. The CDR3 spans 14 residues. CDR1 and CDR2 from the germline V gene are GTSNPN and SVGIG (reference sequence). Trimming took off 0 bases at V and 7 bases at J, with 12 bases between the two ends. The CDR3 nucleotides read TGTGCCTGGAGTGTACGTCAGGACTCTGAAAAACTGTTTTTT. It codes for CAWSVRQDSEKLFF.

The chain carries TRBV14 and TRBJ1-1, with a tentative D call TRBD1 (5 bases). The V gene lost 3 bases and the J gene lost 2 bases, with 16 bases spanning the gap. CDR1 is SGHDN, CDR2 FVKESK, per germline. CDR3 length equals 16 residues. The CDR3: CASSQDDSLGNTEAFF. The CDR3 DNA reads TGTGCCAGCAGCCAGGACGACAGTCTGGGAAACACTGAAGCTTTCTTT.

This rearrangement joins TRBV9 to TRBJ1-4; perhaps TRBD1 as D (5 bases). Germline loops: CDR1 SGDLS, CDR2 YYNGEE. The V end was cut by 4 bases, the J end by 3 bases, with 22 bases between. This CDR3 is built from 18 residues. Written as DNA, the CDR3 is TGTGCCAGCAGCTATCATCTCTTGGGGGGTAACTCTAATGAAAAACTGTTTTTT. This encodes CASSYHLLGGNSNEKLFF.

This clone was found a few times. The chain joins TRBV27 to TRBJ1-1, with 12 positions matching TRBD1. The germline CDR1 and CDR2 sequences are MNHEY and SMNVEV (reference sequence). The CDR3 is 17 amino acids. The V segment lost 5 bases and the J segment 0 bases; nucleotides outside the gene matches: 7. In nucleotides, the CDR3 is TGTGCCAGCAGTCCGGGACAGGGGGCGGGAATGAACACTGAAGCTTTCTTT. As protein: CASSPGQGAGMNTEAFF.

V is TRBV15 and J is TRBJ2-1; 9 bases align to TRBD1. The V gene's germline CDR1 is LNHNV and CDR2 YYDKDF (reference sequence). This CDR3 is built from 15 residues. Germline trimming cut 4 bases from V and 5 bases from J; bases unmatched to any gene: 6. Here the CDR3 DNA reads TGTGCCACCAGCACCCGGGACAGGGTGAACAATGAGCAGTTCTTC. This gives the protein CATSTRDRVNNEQFF.

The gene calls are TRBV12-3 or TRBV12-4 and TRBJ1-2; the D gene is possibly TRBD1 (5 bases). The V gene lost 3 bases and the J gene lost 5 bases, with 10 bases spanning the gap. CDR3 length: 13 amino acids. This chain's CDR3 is CASSLTAFYGYTF. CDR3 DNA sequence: TGTGCCAGCAGTTTGACAGCGTTTTATGGCTACACCTTC.

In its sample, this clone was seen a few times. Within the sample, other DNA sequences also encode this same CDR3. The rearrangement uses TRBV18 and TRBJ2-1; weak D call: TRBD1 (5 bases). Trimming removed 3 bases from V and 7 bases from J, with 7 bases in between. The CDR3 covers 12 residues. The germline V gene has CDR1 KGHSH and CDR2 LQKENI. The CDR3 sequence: CASSPQGNEQFF. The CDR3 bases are TGTGCCAGCTCACCTCAGGGTAATGAGCAGTTCTTC.

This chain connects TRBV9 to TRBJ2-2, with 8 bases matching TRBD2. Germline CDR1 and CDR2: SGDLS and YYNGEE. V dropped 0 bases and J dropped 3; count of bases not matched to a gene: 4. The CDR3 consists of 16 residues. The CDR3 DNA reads TGTGCCAGCAGCGTAGTACTAGCGGATGACACCGGGGAGCTGTTTTTT. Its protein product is CASSVVLADDTGELFF.

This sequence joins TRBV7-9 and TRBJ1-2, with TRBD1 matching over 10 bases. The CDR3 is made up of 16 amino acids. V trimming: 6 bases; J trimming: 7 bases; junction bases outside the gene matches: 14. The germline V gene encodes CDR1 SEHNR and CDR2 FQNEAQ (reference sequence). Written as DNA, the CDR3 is TGTGCCAGCAGGAAGGACACCGGGACAGGGGAAGGTGGCTACACCTTC. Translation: CASRKDTGTGEGGYTF. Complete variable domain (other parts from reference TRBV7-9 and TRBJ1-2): DTGVSQNPRHKITKRGQNVTFRCDPISEHNRLYWYRQTLGQGPEFLTYFQNEAQLEKSRLLSDRFSAERPKGSFSTLEIQRTEQGDSAMYLCASRKDTGTGEGGYTFGSGTRLTVV.

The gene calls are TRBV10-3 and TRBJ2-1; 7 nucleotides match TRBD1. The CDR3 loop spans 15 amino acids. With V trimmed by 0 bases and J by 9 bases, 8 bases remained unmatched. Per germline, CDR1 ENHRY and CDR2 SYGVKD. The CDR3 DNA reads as TGTGCCATCAGTGAGTCGTTACAGGGGCGCGGTGAGCAGTTCTTC. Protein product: CAISESLQGRGEQFF.

The CDR3 bases are TGTGCCAGCAGCCAAGTGAGGGGGCAGAGGGATGAGCAGTTCTTC. This codes for CASSQVRGQRDEQFF. The V and J genes are TRBV4-2 and TRBJ2-1; 7 bases align to TRBD1. Germline-derived CDR1 and CDR2 are LGHNA and YNFKEQ. The trim removed 1 base at V and 8 bases at J, leaving 8 bases unmatched. The CDR3 contains 15 residues.

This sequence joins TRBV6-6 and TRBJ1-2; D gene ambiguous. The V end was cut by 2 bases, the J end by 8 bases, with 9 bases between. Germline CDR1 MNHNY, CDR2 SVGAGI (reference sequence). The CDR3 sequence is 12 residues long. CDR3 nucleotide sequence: TGTGCCAGCAGTTACGACGGAGACGGCTACACCTTC. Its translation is CASSYDGDGYTF.

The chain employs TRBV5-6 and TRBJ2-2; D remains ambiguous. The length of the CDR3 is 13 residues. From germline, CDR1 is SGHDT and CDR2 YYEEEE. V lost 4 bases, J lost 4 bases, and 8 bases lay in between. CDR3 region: CASSEWSTGELFF. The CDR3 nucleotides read TGTGCCAGCAGCGAATGGAGCACCGGGGAGCTGTTTTTT.

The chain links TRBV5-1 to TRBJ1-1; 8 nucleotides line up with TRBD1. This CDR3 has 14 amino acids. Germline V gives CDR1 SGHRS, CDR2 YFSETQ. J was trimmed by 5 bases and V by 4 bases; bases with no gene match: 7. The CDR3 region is CASSQARGRTEAFF. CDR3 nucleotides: TGCGCCAGCAGCCAAGCCAGGGGGCGAACTGAAGCTTTCTTT.

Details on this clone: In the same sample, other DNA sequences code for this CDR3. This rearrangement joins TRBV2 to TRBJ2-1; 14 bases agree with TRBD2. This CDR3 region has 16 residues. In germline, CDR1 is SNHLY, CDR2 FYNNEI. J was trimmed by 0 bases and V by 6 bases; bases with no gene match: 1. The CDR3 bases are TGTGCCAGCAGAGGACTAGCGGGGGGCTCCTACAATGAGCAGTTCTTC. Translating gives CASRGLAGGSYNEQFF.

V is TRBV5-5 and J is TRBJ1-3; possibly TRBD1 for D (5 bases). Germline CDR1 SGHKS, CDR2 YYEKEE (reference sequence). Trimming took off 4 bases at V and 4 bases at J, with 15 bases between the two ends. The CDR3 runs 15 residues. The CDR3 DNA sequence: TGTGCCAGCAGCCGGTTGCGGGACTTCGGAAACACCATATATTTT. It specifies CASSRLRDFGNTIYF. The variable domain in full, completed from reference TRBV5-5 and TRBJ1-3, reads DAGVTQSPTHLIKTRGQQVTLRCSPISGHKSVSWYQQVLGQGPQFIFQYYEKEERGRGNFPDRFSARQFPNYSSELNVNALLLGDSALYLCASSRLRDFGNTIYFGEGSWLTVV.

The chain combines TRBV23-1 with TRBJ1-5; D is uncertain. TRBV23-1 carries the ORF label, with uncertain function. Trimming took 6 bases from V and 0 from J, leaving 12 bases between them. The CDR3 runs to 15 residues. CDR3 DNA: TGCGCCAGCAGCCAGGTGGGTTATAGCAATCAGCCCCAGCATTTT. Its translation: CASSQVGYSNQPQHF.

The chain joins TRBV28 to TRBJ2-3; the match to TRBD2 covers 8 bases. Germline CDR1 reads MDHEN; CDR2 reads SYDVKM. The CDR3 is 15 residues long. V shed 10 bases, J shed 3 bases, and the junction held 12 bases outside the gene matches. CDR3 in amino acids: CATISGGVLTDTQYF. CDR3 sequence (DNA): TGTGCCACCATCTCGGGGGGGGTTTTGACAGATACGCAGTATTTT.

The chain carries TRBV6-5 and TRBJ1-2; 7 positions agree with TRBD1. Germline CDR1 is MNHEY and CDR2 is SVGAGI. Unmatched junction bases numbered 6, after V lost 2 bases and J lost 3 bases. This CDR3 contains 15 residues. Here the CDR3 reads CASSYHRDRDYGYTF. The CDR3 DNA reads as TGTGCCAGCAGTTACCACCGGGACAGAGACTATGGCTACACCTTC.

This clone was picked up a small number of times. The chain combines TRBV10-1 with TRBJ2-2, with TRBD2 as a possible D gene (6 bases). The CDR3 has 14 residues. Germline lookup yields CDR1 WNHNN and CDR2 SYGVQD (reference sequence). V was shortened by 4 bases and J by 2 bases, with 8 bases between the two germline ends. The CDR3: CASSARDNTGELFF. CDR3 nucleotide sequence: TGCGCCAGCAGTGCGCGGGACAACACCGGGGAGCTGTTTTTT.

CDR3 nucleotides: TGCAGTGCTAGTTGGCTAGCGGGAGGAGTAGATACGCAGTATTTT. This gives the protein CSASWLAGGVDTQYF. The chain employs TRBV20-1 and TRBJ2-3, with TRBD2 matching 11 bases. Trimming removed 3 bases from V and 5 bases from J; junction bases left unmatched: 7. This CDR3 has 15 amino acids. Looked up from germline, CDR1 is DFQATT and CDR2 is SNEGSKA (reference sequence).